This TCR beta chain emerged from a study of cytomegalovirus exposure and HLA in healthy donors. On the study more broadly: Findings of an earlier analysis included around 100 million unique TCR beta sequences from 190 million or so T cells. HLA-typed donors were the source of tens of millions of unique TCRs, which an early data release held. Caucasian-associated ancestry cluster membership applied to 75% to 85% of approximately 400 genotyped donors.

The PCR ran on 60 Vbeta and 13 Jbeta primers. Generated by immunoSEQ multiplex PCR, the TCRdb table keeps only in-frame clones and is missing some. The sample has under 150,000 clones, roughly 80% seen once; the top ten hold 0.94%. The length of the CDR3 is 13 residues. V lost 4 bases to trimming and J lost 0 bases, with 4 bases between them. Per germline, CDR1 SNHLY and CDR2 FYNNEI. This TCR was recovered from a woman in her fifties or sixties in good health and CMV-seronegative. The chain links TRBV2 to TRBJ1-5; no reliable D call. Material for sequencing was PBMCs. CDR3 DNA: TGTGCCAGCAGTGTTAATAGCAATCAGCCCCAGCATTTT. Its protein product is CASSVNSNQPQHF.